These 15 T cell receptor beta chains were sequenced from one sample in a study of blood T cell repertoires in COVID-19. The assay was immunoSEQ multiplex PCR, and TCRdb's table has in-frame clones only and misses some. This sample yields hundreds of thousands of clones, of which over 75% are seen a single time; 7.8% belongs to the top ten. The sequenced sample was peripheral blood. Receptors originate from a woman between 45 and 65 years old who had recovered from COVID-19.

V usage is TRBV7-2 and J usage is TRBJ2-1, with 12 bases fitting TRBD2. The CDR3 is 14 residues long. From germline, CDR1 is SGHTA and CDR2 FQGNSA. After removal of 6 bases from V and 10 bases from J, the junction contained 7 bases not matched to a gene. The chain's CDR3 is CASREGLAGREQFF. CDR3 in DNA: TGTGCCAGCAGGGAAGGACTAGCGGGACGGGAGCAGTTCTTC.

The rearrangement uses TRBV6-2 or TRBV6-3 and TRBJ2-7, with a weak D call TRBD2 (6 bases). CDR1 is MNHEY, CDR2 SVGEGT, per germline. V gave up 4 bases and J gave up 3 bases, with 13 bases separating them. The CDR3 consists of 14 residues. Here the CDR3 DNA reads TGTGCCAGCAGTTGGGCGGGACGGATCTACGAGCAGTACTTC. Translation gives CASSWAGRIYEQYF.

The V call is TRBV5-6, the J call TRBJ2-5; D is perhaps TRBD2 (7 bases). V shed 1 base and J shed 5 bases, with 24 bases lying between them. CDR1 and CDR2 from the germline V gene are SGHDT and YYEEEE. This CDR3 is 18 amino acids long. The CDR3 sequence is CASSLLAIGGRRAETQYF. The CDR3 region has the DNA TGTGCCAGCAGCTTGCTTGCGATCGGGGGGCGTCGGGCGGAGACCCAGTACTTC.

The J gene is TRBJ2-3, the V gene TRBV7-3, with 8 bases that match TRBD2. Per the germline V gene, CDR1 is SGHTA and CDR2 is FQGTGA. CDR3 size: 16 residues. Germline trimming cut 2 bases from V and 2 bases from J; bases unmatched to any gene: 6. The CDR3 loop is CASSLASGRTTDTQYF. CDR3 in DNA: TGTGCCAGCAGCTTAGCAAGCGGGAGAACCACAGATACGCAGTATTTT. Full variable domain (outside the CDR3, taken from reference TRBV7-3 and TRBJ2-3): GAGVSQTPSNKVTEKGKYVELRCDPISGHTALYWYRQSLGQGPEFLIYFQGTGAADDSGLPNDRFFAVRPEGSVSTLKIQRTERGDSAVYLCASSLASGRTTDTQYFGPGTRLTVL.

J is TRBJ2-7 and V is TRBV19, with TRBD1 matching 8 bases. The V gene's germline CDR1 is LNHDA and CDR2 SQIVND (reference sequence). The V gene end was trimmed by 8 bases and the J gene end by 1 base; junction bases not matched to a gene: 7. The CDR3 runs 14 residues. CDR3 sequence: CASGDRDRSYEQYF. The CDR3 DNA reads TGTGCCAGTGGGGACCGGGACAGGTCCTACGAGCAGTACTTC.

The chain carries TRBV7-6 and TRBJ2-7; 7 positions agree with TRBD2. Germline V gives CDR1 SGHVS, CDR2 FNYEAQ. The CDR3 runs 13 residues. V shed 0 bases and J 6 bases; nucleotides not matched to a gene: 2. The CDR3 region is CASSLAGGAEQYF. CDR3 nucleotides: TGTGCCAGCAGCTTAGCGGGAGGGGCCGAGCAGTACTTC.

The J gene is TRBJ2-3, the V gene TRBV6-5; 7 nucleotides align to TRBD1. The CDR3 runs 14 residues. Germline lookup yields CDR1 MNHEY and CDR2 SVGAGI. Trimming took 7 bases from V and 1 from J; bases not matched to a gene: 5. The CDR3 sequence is CASIEGAGTDTQYF. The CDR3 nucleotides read TGTGCCAGCATCGAGGGGGCGGGCACAGATACGCAGTATTTT.

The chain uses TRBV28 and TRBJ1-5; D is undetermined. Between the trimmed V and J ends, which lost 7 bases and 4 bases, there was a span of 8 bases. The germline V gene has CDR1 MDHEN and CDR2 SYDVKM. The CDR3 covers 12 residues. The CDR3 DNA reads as TGTGCCAGCAAGGGCGGGAATCAGCCCCAGCATTTT. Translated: CASKGGNQPQHF.

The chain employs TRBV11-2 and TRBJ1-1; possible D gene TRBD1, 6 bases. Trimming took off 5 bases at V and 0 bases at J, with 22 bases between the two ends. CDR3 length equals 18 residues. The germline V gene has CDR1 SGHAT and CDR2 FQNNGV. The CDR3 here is CASSPRGQGSSMNTEAFF. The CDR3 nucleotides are TGTGCCAGCAGCCCTAGAGGGCAGGGGAGTTCTATGAACACTGAAGCTTTCTTT.

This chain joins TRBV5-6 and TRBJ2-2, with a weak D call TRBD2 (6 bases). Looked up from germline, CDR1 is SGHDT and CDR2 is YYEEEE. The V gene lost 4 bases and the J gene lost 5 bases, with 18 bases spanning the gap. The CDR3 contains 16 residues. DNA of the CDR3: TGTGCCAGCAGCCATTCGGGTACTGGAGGGACCGGGGAGCTGTTTTTT. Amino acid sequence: CASSHSGTGGTGELFF.

CDR3 coding DNA: TGTGCCAGCAGCTTGTACAGGGACACTGAAGCTTTCTTT. This encodes CASSLYRDTEAFF. This chain connects TRBV7-2 to TRBJ1-1; D possibly corresponds to TRBD1 (6 bases). V was trimmed by 3 bases and J by 3 bases, leaving 8 bases between them. Looked up from germline, CDR1 is SGHTA and CDR2 is FQGNSA. This CDR3 contains 13 residues.

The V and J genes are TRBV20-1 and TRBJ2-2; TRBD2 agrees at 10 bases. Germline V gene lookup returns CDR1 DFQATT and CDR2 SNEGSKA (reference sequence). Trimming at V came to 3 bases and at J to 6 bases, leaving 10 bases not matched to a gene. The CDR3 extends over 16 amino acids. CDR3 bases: TGCAGTGCTAGTCGGGCTAGCGGGAGTGGGGCCGGGGAGCTGTTTTTT. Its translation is CSASRASGSGAGELFF.

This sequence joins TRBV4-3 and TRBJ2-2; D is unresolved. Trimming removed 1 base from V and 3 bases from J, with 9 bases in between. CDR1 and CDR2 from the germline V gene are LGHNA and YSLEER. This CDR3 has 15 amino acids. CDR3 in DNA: TGCGCCAGCAGCCAAGGTACCAGGCACACCGGGGAGCTGTTTTTT. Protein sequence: CASSQGTRHTGELFF.

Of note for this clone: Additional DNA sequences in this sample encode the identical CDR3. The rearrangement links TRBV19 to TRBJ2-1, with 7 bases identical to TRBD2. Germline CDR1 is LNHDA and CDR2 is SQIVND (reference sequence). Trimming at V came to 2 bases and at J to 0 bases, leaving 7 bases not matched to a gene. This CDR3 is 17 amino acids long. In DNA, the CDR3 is TGTGCCAGTAGTATAATGACTAGCCTTATCTCCTACAATGAGCAGTTCTTC. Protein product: CASSIMTSLISYNEQFF.

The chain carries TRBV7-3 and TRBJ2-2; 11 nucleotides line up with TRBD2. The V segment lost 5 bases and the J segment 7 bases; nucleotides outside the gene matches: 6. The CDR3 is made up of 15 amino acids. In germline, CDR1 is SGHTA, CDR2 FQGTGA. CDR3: CASSPVAGGIGELFF. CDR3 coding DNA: TGTGCCAGCAGCCCAGTAGCGGGAGGGATCGGGGAGCTGTTTTTT. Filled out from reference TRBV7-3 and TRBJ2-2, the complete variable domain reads GAGVSQTPSNKVTEKGKYVELRCDPISGHTALYWYRQSLGQGPEFLIYFQGTGAADDSGLPNDRFFAVRPEGSVSTLKIQRTERGDSAVYLCASSPVAGGIGELFFGEGSRLTVL.